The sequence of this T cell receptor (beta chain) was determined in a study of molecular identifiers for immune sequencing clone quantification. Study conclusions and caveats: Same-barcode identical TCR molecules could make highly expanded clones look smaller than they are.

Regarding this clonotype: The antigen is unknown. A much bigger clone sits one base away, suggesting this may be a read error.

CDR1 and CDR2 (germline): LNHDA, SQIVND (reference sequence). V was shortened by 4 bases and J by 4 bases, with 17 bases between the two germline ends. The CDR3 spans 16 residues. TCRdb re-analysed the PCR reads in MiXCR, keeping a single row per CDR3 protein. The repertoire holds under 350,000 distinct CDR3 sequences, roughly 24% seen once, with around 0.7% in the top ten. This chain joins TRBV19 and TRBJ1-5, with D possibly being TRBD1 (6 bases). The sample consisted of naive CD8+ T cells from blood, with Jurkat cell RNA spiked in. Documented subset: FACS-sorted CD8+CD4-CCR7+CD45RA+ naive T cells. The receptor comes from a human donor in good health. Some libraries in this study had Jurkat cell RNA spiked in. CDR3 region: CASSSHVGGTNQPQHF. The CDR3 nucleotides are TGTGCCAGTAGTAGCCACGTGGGGGGGACAAATCAGCCCCAGCATTTT. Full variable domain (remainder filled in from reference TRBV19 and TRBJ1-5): DGGITQSPKYLFRKEGQNVTLSCEQNLNHDAMYWYRQDPGQGLRLIYYSQIVNDFQKGDIAEGYSVSREKKESFPLTVTSAQKNPTAFYLCASSSHVGGTNQPQHFGDGTRLSIL.